The entry below describes one T cell receptor (beta chain). Its antigen is not identified. The CDR3 spans 16 residues. The V and J ends lost 0 bases and 4 bases respectively, with 16 bases between them. Per germline, CDR1 SGHDN and CDR2 FVKESK. The source of the sample is a study of T-cell memory formation after mild COVID-19. Study observations and caveats: Day 15 to 85 contractors were CD4/CD8 balanced; later expanders leaned CD4+.

It was 5'RACE with constant-segment primers that produced the TCR alpha and TCR beta cDNA libraries, which carried sample barcodes and UMIs. From the 5' RACE reads, TCRdb called clonotypes with MiXCR, one entry per CDR3 protein. In the table there are roughly 70,000 distinct CDR3 sequences, around 15% of which are singletons. Sequenced input: PBMCs or a T cell subset sorted from them (not recorded which). The TCR sequence derives from an adult woman who had mild COVID-19 (a few samples of this study predate the infection). Cell type and time point are not known. The genes are TRBV14 and TRBJ2-7; D may be TRBD2 (5 bases). This chain's CDR3 is CASSQEERGPRYEQYF. CDR3 DNA: TGTGCCAGCAGCCAAGAGGAGCGAGGGCCCAGGTACGAGCAGTACTTC.